The 32 T cell receptor beta chains listed next were all sequenced from one sample in a study of shared clonotypes between healthy human individuals. Repertoires were generated with immunoSEQ multiplex PCR, while TCRdb's copy carries only in-frame clones and drops some. The sample includes about 2.3 million clones, 90% to 95% of them seen just once. The sequencing sample was made of naive CD4+ T cells from PBMCs. Subset described: CD45RA+ positively selected. The source is a man aged 18 to 30 in good health. Some clones in this sample may be carry-over from other donors' samples.

The V gene is TRBV18, the J gene TRBJ2-1, with D possibly TRBD1 on 5 matching bases. Trimming shortened V by 1 base and J by 5 bases, and 12 bases separated the two germline ends. The V gene's germline CDR1 is KGHSH and CDR2 LQKENI. This CDR3 is built from 15 residues. In DNA form, the CDR3 reads TGTGCCAGCTCACCACGATGGTCCAGGGACAATGAGCAGTTCTTC. Its translation: CASSPRWSRDNEQFF.

CDR3: CAAGRESYNEQFF. The CDR3 DNA reads as TGTGCCGCGGGGCGGGAGTCGTACAATGAGCAGTTCTTC. The genes are TRBV6-1 and TRBJ2-1, with 7 nucleotides matching TRBD2. V dropped 11 bases and J dropped 4; count of bases not matched to a gene: 8. The CDR3 has 13 residues. Germline CDR1 reads MNHNS; CDR2 reads SASEGT.

CDR3 DNA sequence: TGTGCCAGCGGCGGACAGGGGTCAGATACGCAGTATTTT. Protein product: CASGGQGSDTQYF. The chain recombines TRBV28 with TRBJ2-3; 9 nucleotides line up with TRBD1. J gave up 4 bases and V 8 bases, and 4 bases lay outside the gene matches. From germline, CDR1 is MDHEN and CDR2 SYDVKM. This CDR3 comprises 13 residues.

This chain joins TRBV7-9 and TRBJ1-4; TRBD1 is a possible D gene (5 bases). This CDR3 is 14 amino acids long. V was cut by 5 bases and J by 12 bases, with 19 bases left in between. Germline CDR1 SEHNR, CDR2 FQNEAQ (reference sequence). CDR3 in amino acids: CASSDRGTGAELFF. DNA for the CDR3: TGTGCCAGCAGCGACCGGGGGACCGGCGCGGAACTGTTTTTT.

This clone was recorded once. This rearrangement joins TRBV19 to TRBJ1-1, with D unresolved. Trimming took off 5 bases at V and 4 bases at J, with 14 bases between the two ends. The CDR3 extends over 14 amino acids. CDR1 and CDR2 (germline): LNHDA, SQIVND (reference sequence). CDR3 nucleotides: TGTGCCAGTAGTCAGCCCGGCCCAAGCACTGAAGCTTTCTTT. This sequence encodes CASSQPGPSTEAFF. The complete variable domain, with remaining parts taken from reference TRBV19 and TRBJ1-1, reads DGGITQSPKYLFRKEGQNVTLSCEQNLNHDAMYWYRQDPGQGLRLIYYSQIVNDFQKGDIAEGYSVSREKKESFPLTVTSAQKNPTAFYLCASSQPGPSTEAFFGQGTRLTVV.

The chain uses TRBV18 and TRBJ2-7; TRBD1 matches 10 bases. The CDR3 contains 17 residues. Germline V gene sequence: CDR1 KGHSH, CDR2 LQKENI. V was pared by 3 bases and J by 2 bases, with 10 bases of the junction left unmatched. In DNA, the CDR3 is TGTGCCAGCTCACCCGGGACAGGGGCCGCCAGCGCCTACGAGCAGTACTTC. Its translation: CASSPGTGAASAYEQYF.

The J gene is TRBJ2-3, the V gene TRBV5-6, with D uncertain. The CDR3 has 13 amino acids. V shed 2 bases and J shed 2 bases, with 6 bases lying between them. Germline V gene data show CDR1 as SGHDT and CDR2 as YYEEEE. In DNA form, the CDR3 reads TGTGCCAGCAGCTTTTCCCCCACAGATACGCAGTATTTT. This encodes CASSFSPTDTQYF.

The chain has TRBV5-1 and TRBJ2-7; TRBD2 matches at 7 bases. The germline gives CDR1 SGHRS, CDR2 YFSETQ. CDR3 size: 16 residues. The V segment lost 0 bases and the J segment 2 bases; nucleotides outside the gene matches: 8. DNA for the CDR3: TGCGCCAGCAGCTTGGGTACTAGCGCCCGAACCTACGAGCAGTACTTC. Translation: CASSLGTSARTYEQYF.

This sequence joins TRBV6-4 and TRBJ2-1, with 7 bases matching TRBD1. CDR3 length: 13 residues. Germline CDR1 is MRHNA and CDR2 is SNTAGT. With V trimmed by 5 bases and J by 4 bases, 2 bases remained unmatched. CDR3 residues: CASSKTGYNEQFF. CDR3 DNA sequence: TGTGCCAGCAGTAAGACAGGGTACAATGAGCAGTTCTTC.

The chain joins TRBV29-1 to TRBJ2-2, with TRBD1 identical over 7 bases. After removal of 8 bases from V and 3 bases from J, the junction contained 6 bases not matched to a gene. The CDR3 covers 13 residues. The germline V gene has CDR1 SQVTM and CDR2 ANQGSEA. CDR3 residues: CSTRQGDTGELFF. The CDR3 DNA sequence: TGCAGCACGAGACAGGGAGACACCGGGGAGCTGTTTTTT.

As to this clone: Additional DNA sequences in this sample encode the identical CDR3. CDR3 in amino acids: CASSLGLAEETQYF. CDR3 DNA sequence: TGTGCCAGCAGCTTAGGACTAGCGGAAGAGACCCAGTACTTC. This chain connects TRBV11-2 to TRBJ2-5, with 9 bases fitting TRBD2. Germline CDR1 reads SGHAT; CDR2 reads FQNNGV. After removal of 1 base from V and 3 bases from J, the junction contained 0 bases not matched to a gene. This CDR3 has 14 amino acids.

This clone has more than one count but fewer than ten. DNA for the CDR3: TGTGCCAGCTCGGGGGGCAACTCGTTTCTGCAGGAGCTGTTTTTT. It yields the protein CASSGGNSFLQELFF. V is TRBV9 and J is TRBJ2-2; D is possibly TRBD2 (7 bases). Germline CDR1 and CDR2: SGDLS and YYNGEE. The CDR3 is made up of 15 amino acids. V gave up 7 bases and J gave up 10 bases, with 23 bases separating them.

This chain uses TRBV7-2 with TRBJ2-5; a possible D gene is TRBD2 (5 bases). V was trimmed by 3 bases and J by 7 bases, leaving 15 bases between them. The CDR3 length is 14 residues. Germline lookup yields CDR1 SGHTA and CDR2 FQGNSA. The CDR3 DNA reads as TGTGCCAGCAGCTTTGGCCGTTCCGAGGGGACCCAGTACTTC. Translating it yields CASSFGRSEGTQYF.

The chain uses TRBV29-1 and TRBJ2-1; 8 bases fit TRBD2. V was clipped by 4 bases and J by 7 bases; unmatched bases: 9. The CDR3 contains 14 residues. Germline V gives CDR1 SQVTM, CDR2 ANQGSEA. The CDR3 DNA reads as TGCAGCGTTGGGGCTAGCGGGTTGAAAAATGAGCAGTTCTTC. Protein product: CSVGASGLKNEQFF.

The chain is built from TRBV6-6 and TRBJ2-7; D remains unclear. Looked up from germline, CDR1 is MNHNY and CDR2 is SVGAGI (reference sequence). The CDR3 contains 12 residues. V lost 2 bases and J 13 bases, leaving 15 bases between the germline ends. CDR3 residues: CASSYGYTFFYF. CDR3 in DNA: TGTGCCAGCAGTTACGGGTATACATTCTTCTACTTC.

The chain uses TRBV7-9 and TRBJ2-3; D is uncertain. The length of the CDR3 is 14 residues. Germline assignment: CDR1 SEHNR and CDR2 FQNEAQ (reference sequence). V shed 1 base and J shed 2 bases, with 7 bases lying between them. The CDR3 bases are TGTGCCAGCAGCTTAGTGAGCTACACAGATACGCAGTATTTT. Residues: CASSLVSYTDTQYF. Together with reference TRBV7-9 and TRBJ2-3, the CDR3 gives the full variable domain: DTGVSQNPRHKITKRGQNVTFRCDPISEHNRLYWYRQTLGQGPEFLTYFQNEAQLEKSRLLSDRFSAERPKGSFSTLEIQRTEQGDSAMYLCASSLVSYTDTQYFGPGTRLTVL.

This rearrangement joins TRBV7-2 to TRBJ2-5, with 11 bases matching TRBD1. Germline CDR1 SGHTA, CDR2 FQGNSA. J gave up 5 bases and V 5 bases, and 4 bases lay outside the gene matches. CDR3 size: 14 residues. The CDR3 region is CASSRTGGAETQYF. The DNA for the CDR3 is TGTGCCAGCAGCCGGACAGGGGGCGCGGAGACCCAGTACTTC.

Concerning this clone itself: The identical CDR3 is also encoded by other nucleotide sequences in the sample. V usage is TRBV9 and J usage is TRBJ1-4; D gene unclear. Per the germline V gene, CDR1 is SGDLS and CDR2 is YYNGEE. The CDR3 loop spans 14 amino acids. Trimming removed 0 bases at V and 5 bases at J, with 8 bases between. In nucleotides, the CDR3 is TGTGCCAGCAGCGTAGATCCGACAAATGAAAAACTGTTTTTT. It is translated as CASSVDPTNEKLFF.

The rearrangement links TRBV9 to TRBJ2-3; D might be TRBD1 (5 bases). Germline V lookup: CDR1 SGDLS, CDR2 YYNGEE. CDR3 length: 14 residues. V lost 4 bases, J lost 4 bases, and 13 bases lay in between. In nucleotides, the CDR3 is TGTGCCAGCAGCCCCAGGGTGTTCGCAGATACGCAGTATTTT. Its translation: CASSPRVFADTQYF.

The chain couples TRBV7-2 to TRBJ1-1; D call uncertain. Germline V lookup: CDR1 SGHTA, CDR2 FQGNSA. This CDR3 spans 14 amino acids. Between the trimmed V and J ends, which lost 3 bases and 1 base, there was a span of 9 bases. The CDR3 here is CASSFDPGNTEAFF. CDR3 nucleotides: TGTGCCAGCAGCTTCGATCCAGGGAACACTGAAGCTTTCTTT.

The chain recombines TRBV30 with TRBJ1-4, with TRBD1 as a possible D gene (5 bases). With 8 bases removed from V and 10 bases from J, the gap between germline ends came to 26 bases. Germline V gives CDR1 GTSNPN, CDR2 SVGIG (reference sequence). This CDR3 comprises 15 residues. The CDR3 nucleotides are TGTGCCACTTCACCCAGGGCGAAACGCGGGGCAAAACTGTTTTTT. Protein: CATSPRAKRGAKLFF.

The chain uses TRBV5-4 and TRBJ2-7; D might be TRBD1 (5 bases). The germline gives CDR1 SGHNT, CDR2 YYREEE (reference sequence). Trimming stripped 2 bases from V and 6 bases from J, with 24 bases between. The CDR3 has 17 residues. The CDR3 protein is CASSLSLNKGSLGEQYF. CDR3 nucleotide sequence: TGTGCCAGCAGCTTATCCCTAAATAAGGGGTCCTTGGGCGAGCAGTACTTC.

The chain recombines TRBV19 with TRBJ1-2, with D possibly matching TRBD1 (6 bases). This CDR3 region has 13 residues. V was clipped by 4 bases and J by 7 bases, with 13 bases between them. Germline V gene lookup returns CDR1 LNHDA and CDR2 SQIVND (reference sequence). The CDR3 region is CASSKNRASGYTF. The CDR3 DNA sequence: TGTGCCAGTAGTAAAAACAGGGCGAGTGGCTACACCTTC.

The rearrangement links TRBV18 to TRBJ2-5; D is undetermined. The CDR3 contains 13 residues. CDR1 KGHSH and CDR2 LQKENI come from the germline V gene. V was trimmed by 0 bases and J by 2 bases, leaving 4 bases between them. CDR3 DNA: TGTGCCAGCTCACCACCGCTTCAAGAGACCCAGTACTTC. Its translation: CASSPPLQETQYF.

The chain uses TRBV30 and TRBJ1-1; no reliable D call. The germline V gene encodes CDR1 GTSNPN and CDR2 SVGIG (reference sequence). Trimming cost V 4 bases and J 11 bases, with 14 bases left between them. The CDR3 covers 11 residues. Written as DNA, the CDR3 is TGTGCCTGGACTCAATCTACCACGGCTTTCTTT. It is translated as CAWTQSTTAFF.

V is TRBV7-8 and J is TRBJ1-5, with TRBD1 identical over 8 bases. Germline trimming cut 4 bases from V and 1 base from J; bases unmatched to any gene: 12. The CDR3 length is 18 residues. Germline CDR1 and CDR2: SGHVS and FQNEAQ. CDR3 residues: CASSSGRGPLGSNQPQHF. Here the CDR3 DNA reads TGTGCCAGCAGCTCGGGCAGGGGGCCCCTAGGGAGCAATCAGCCCCAGCATTTT.

The rearrangement joins TRBV29-1 to TRBJ2-3; perhaps TRBD2 as D (6 bases). The CDR3 runs to 14 residues. Per germline, CDR1 SQVTM and CDR2 ANQGSEA. The V end was cut by 7 bases, the J end by 1 base, with 15 bases between. The CDR3 DNA is TGCAGCGCACTCGGAGGGGTGGGCACAGATACGCAGTATTTT. It is translated as CSALGGVGTDTQYF.

This CDR3 is CATQLAGEASTDTQYF. The CDR3 DNA follows: TGTGCCACCCAACTAGCGGGCGAGGCTAGCACAGATACGCAGTATTTT. The chain recombines TRBV10-3 with TRBJ2-3; 9 positions agree with TRBD2. Germline V lookup: CDR1 ENHRY, CDR2 SYGVKD. This CDR3 has 16 residues. Trimming cost V 10 bases and J 0 bases; bases outside gene matches: 11.

The rearrangement joins TRBV28 to TRBJ2-7; TRBD1 might be the D (6 bases). Trimming cost V 4 bases and J 11 bases, with 18 bases left between them. Germline V gene data show CDR1 as MDHEN and CDR2 as SYDVKM. The CDR3 has 13 amino acids. The CDR3 DNA reads as TGTGCCAGCAGTTACAGGGTGGTCGCGAGCAAGTACTTC. Its translation: CASSYRVVASKYF.

The J gene is TRBJ2-5, the V gene TRBV28; 11 nucleotides agree with TRBD2. The length of the CDR3 is 15 residues. Germline lookup yields CDR1 MDHEN and CDR2 SYDVKM. The J segment lost 4 bases and the V segment lost 5 bases, leaving 6 bases of the junction unmatched. CDR3 in amino acids: CASSLAGGRSETQYF. The CDR3 DNA reads as TGTGCCAGCAGTCTAGCGGGAGGAAGGTCAGAGACCCAGTACTTC.

This clone was picked up one time. This chain uses TRBV19 with TRBJ2-3; D not certain. Germline lookup yields CDR1 LNHDA and CDR2 SQIVND (reference sequence). This CDR3 contains 15 residues. V was pared by 2 bases and J by 0 bases, with 9 bases between. The CDR3 DNA reads TGTGCCAGTAGTATAACCGCCCTTAGCACAGATACGCAGTATTTT. It translates to CASSITALSTDTQYF.

As to this clone: This same CDR3 is encoded by further DNA sequences in the sample. The CDR3 nucleotides read TGTGCCTGGAGTGTATTTACTGAAGCTTTCTTT. This encodes CAWSVFTEAFF. The chain carries TRBV30 and TRBJ1-1; D remains ambiguous. The CDR3 contains 11 residues. The V gene's germline CDR1 is GTSNPN and CDR2 SVGIG (reference sequence). The V gene lost 0 bases and the J gene lost 5 bases, with 4 bases spanning the gap.